This TCR beta chain was sequenced during a study of patients and donors after allogeneic stem cell transplantation. The CDR3 runs to 15 residues. The V gene lost 0 bases and the J gene lost 2 bases, with 11 bases spanning the gap. CDR1 is SGHRS and CDR2 is YFSETQ in the germline V gene. The sample holds a few counts of this clonotype. TCRdb fed the RT-PCR reads into MiXCR, producing one record per CDR3 protein. This sample has about 960,000 distinct CDR3 sequences, with about a sixth found just once. The origin of this receptor is a human donor who was either an allogeneic HSCT recipient or a stem cell or donor lymphocyte infusion donor (not recorded which). It is not recorded whose cells these are; they may come from a transplant donor. Sequencing was performed on blood, either unsorted or a sorted T cell fraction (not recorded which). V and J are TRBV5-1 and TRBJ2-5; D call uncertain. CDR3 protein: CASSLADDWQETQYF. The DNA for the CDR3 is TGCGCCAGCAGCTTGGCGGACGATTGGCAAGAGACCCAGTACTTC.